In its sample, the clone carrying this T cell receptor beta chain was seen many times. Its antigen is as yet unknown. The germline V and J ends were trimmed by 0 bases and 0 bases, with 6 bases remaining between them. The CDR3 is made up of 15 amino acids. Time point denoted: newly diagnosed GD, antithyroid drugs for less than 3 months. Preparation of the TCR library used RNA extracted from PBMCs. The data belong to a study of regulatory T cells in long-lasting Graves disease. Overall study findings and caveats: Compared with new cases, persistent Graves' patients showed reduced TCR diversity.

Library construction for TCR beta used iRepertoire HTBI primers and Arm-PCR of CDR3 regions. From the multiplex PCR reads, TCRdb called clonotypes with MiXCR, one entry per CDR3 protein. Counted here are 450,000 to 650,000 distinct CDR3 sequences, around 16% occurring once; the ten biggest clones make up roughly 25%. The sample was also reused in another study, on T cells in Graves' hyperthyroidism and ophthalmopathy. This second study notes: Uncontrolled infection, other autoimmune disease, pregnancy or lactation disqualified patients from enrolment. Clinical symptoms, serum thyroxine and TRAb, thyroid ultrasound and orbital computed tomography were used for the diagnoses.

The sample in question was peripheral blood mononuclear cells (PBMCs), obtained at new diagnosis, from a patient treated with antithyroid drugs. The chain combines TRBV12-3 or TRBV12-4 with TRBJ1-3, with D unresolved. This clonotype was obtained from a woman aged 35 to 59 with Graves disease. CDR3 sequence (DNA): TGTGCCAGCAGTTTAGCGTTGCCCTCTGGAAACACCATATATTTT. Its translation: CASSLALPSGNTIYF.